This passage covers 9 T cell receptor beta chains from one sample sequenced in a study of T cells in tumors after PD-1 blockade. Libraries were prepared by immunoSEQ multiplex PCR; TCRdb keeps only in-frame clonotypes and omits some of them. The table lists nearly 25,000 clones, around four fifths of them singletons. This material consisted of PBMCs, taken after anti-PD-1 treatment. The receptors were sampled from a human donor with basal cell carcinoma.

As to this clone: Compared with germline, one end of the junction differs, possibly owing to a read error. The chain carries TRBV5-8 and TRBJ1-4, with 7 bases fitting TRBD1. The germline CDR1 and CDR2 sequences are SGHTS and YDEGEE. The CDR3 loop spans 13 amino acids. CDR3 nucleotide sequence: TGTGCCGGCAGCTTGACAGGGCAGGAAAAACTGTTTTTT. As protein: CAGSLTGQEKLFF.

Only a few counts were recorded for this clone. The chain uses TRBV6-5 and TRBJ1-4; tentatively, D is TRBD1 (6 bases). Deletions cut 6 bases from V and 8 bases from J, with 19 bases between. The CDR3 totals 15 residues. Germline CDR1 reads MNHEY; CDR2 reads SVGAGI. The CDR3 region is CASRAPLGAGEKLFF. CDR3 DNA sequence: TGTGCCAGCAGAGCCCCCTTGGGGGCAGGCGAAAAACTGTTTTTT.

The chain links TRBV5-1 to TRBJ2-5, with D possibly TRBD1 on 5 matching bases. This CDR3 contains 14 residues. Looked up from germline, CDR1 is SGHRS and CDR2 is YFSETQ. The germline V and J ends were trimmed by 0 bases and 3 bases, with 9 bases remaining between them. The CDR3: CASSLAGMKETQYF. The CDR3 DNA follows: TGCGCCAGCAGCTTGGCAGGGATGAAAGAGACCCAGTACTTC.

CDR3 region: CASSFRTSGLGDTQYF. The CDR3 coding sequence is TGTGCCAGCAGCTTCAGGACTAGCGGATTAGGTGATACGCAGTATTTT. The chain links TRBV3-1 (or the pseudogene TRBV3-2) to TRBJ2-3; the match to TRBD2 covers 10 bases. V trimming: 5 bases; J trimming: 6 bases; junction bases outside the gene matches: 11. CDR1 and CDR2 from the germline V gene are LGHDT and YNNKEL (reference sequence). The length of the CDR3 is 16 residues.

This sequence joins TRBV3-1 (or the pseudogene TRBV3-2) and TRBJ1-2; TRBD1 aligns across 9 bases. The CDR3 spans 17 residues. V gave up 4 bases and J gave up 4 bases; unmatched junction bases: 13. Germline loops: CDR1 LGHDT, CDR2 YNNKEL (reference sequence). The CDR3 is CASSPGTGRIHRYGYTF. DNA for the CDR3: TGTGCCAGCAGCCCCGGGACAGGGCGCATCCATCGCTATGGCTACACCTTC.

The chain joins TRBV19 to TRBJ1-5; the D gene is possibly TRBD1 (5 bases). The CDR3 sequence is 12 residues long. The germline gives CDR1 LNHDA, CDR2 SQIVND (reference sequence). Trimming pared 9 bases from V and 1 base from J, leaving 7 bases between. The DNA of the CDR3 is TGTGCCAGCCGGGACAGCAATCAGCCCCAGCATTTT. Its protein product is CASRDSNQPQHF.

This chain joins TRBV12-5 and TRBJ2-2; D unresolved. CDR1 is LGHNT and CDR2 is FRNRAP in the germline V gene. The CDR3 is 15 amino acids. Trimming left V 0 bases short and J 5 bases short, with 10 bases between. CDR3 DNA sequence: TGTGCTAGTGGTTTGGTTAGGCAGGTAACCGGGGAGCTGTTTTTT. Translating it yields CASGLVRQVTGELFF. The full variable domain, rest sourced from reference TRBV12-5 and TRBJ2-2, is DARVTQTPRHKVTEMGQEVTMRCQPILGHNTVFWYRQTMMQGLELLAYFRNRAPLDDSGMPKDRFSAEMPDATLATLKIQPSEPRDSAVYFCASGLVRQVTGELFFGEGSRLTVL.

The CDR3 is CASTEFSRNYGYTF. In nucleotides, the CDR3 is TGTGCCAGTACAGAATTTTCCCGGAACTATGGCTACACCTTC. This sequence joins TRBV19 and TRBJ1-2; no clear D gene. The CDR3 is made up of 14 amino acids. The germline gives CDR1 LNHDA, CDR2 SQIVND (reference sequence). Deletions cut 7 bases from V and 2 bases from J, with 14 bases between.

This sequence joins TRBV19 and TRBJ1-4; D is perhaps TRBD1 (6 bases). V dropped 7 bases and J dropped 7 bases, with 16 bases sitting between them. The CDR3 is 14 amino acids. The V gene's germline CDR1 is LNHDA and CDR2 SQIVND (reference sequence). In DNA form, the CDR3 reads TGTGCCAGTATGCGAAGGGGGGTTGCTGAAAAACTGTTTTTT. The encoded protein is CASMRRGVAEKLFF.